The entry below gives a single T cell receptor (beta chain) sequence along with its context. V dropped 1 base and J dropped 4 bases, with 11 bases sitting between them. The CDR3 is made up of 15 amino acids. Germline V lookup: CDR1 LGHDT, CDR2 YNNKEL (reference sequence). Adults between roughly 18 and 90 years of age took part from more than 20 US areas. Among Cohort 3 donors, those recovered had two negative PCRs, clearance, or symptom resolution. This entry belongs to a study of blood T cell repertoires in COVID-19. Across the study: Acute and convalescent COVID-19 samples came from the United States, Italy and Spain.

The authors' processing: Reference gene primer amplification gave nucleated cell count estimates. Method: immunoSEQ multiplex PCR; TCRdb's copy keeps in-frame clones and lacks some. The V and J calls and clone size were taken over from that table, and D and trimming were inferred from the DNA. The sample includes fewer than 300,000 clones, roughly 90% of them seen just once. The V call is TRBV3-1 (or the pseudogene TRBV3-2), the J call TRBJ2-1; possible D gene TRBD2, 5 bases. The sequencing sample was made of PBMCs or T cells enriched from blood (not recorded which). This clonotype was obtained from a woman under 40 who had recovered from COVID-19. The CDR3 region is CASSQVAGSYNEQFF. CDR3 nucleotide sequence: TGTGCCAGCAGCCAAGTGGCGGGTTCTTACAATGAGCAGTTCTTC.